These T cell receptor beta chains were read from a single sample in a study of T-cell memory formation after mild COVID-19. TCRdb independently ran MiXCR on the 5' RACE reads; one entry per CDR3 protein. The profile covers around 300,000 distinct CDR3 sequences, with under 8.5% appearing a single time and 22% taken by the ten largest. Material for sequencing was PBMCs or a T cell subset sorted from them (not recorded which). These receptors were collected from a man aged 18 to 29 who had mild COVID-19 (a few samples of this study predate the infection). Cell type and time point are not known. Both conserved end residues are part of each CDR3. D genes are given only for firm matches. Clone size appears in some rows only: once, few, many, or a class for an expanded clone.

many	TRBV7-6	-	TRBJ1-4	CASSLFGQGSPNEKLFF	TGTGCCAGCAGCTTATTCGGGCAGGGCTCTCCTAATGAAAAACTGTTTTTT
few	TRBV12-3/TRBV12-4	TRBD2	TRBJ2-3	CASSTNSGGTLDTQYF	TGTGCCAGCAGCACTAATAGCGGGGGAACTCTAGATACGCAGTATTTT
few	TRBV7-2	-	TRBJ1-1	CASSAWGRRAFF	TGTGCCAGCAGCGCGTGGGGGCGGAGGGCTTTCTTT
few	TRBV12-3/TRBV12-4	-	TRBJ2-5	CASTSSGREETQYF	TGTGCCAGCACGTCCTCGGGAAGGGAAGAGACCCAGTACTTC
-	TRBV12-3/TRBV12-4	-	TRBJ1-1	CASGRQRIMNTEAFF	TGTGCCAGCGGACGACAGCGAATCATGAACACTGAAGCTTTCTTT
few	TRBV7-8	-	TRBJ1-6	CASSLDWTGFNSPLHF	TGTGCCAGCAGCTTAGACTGGACGGGGTTTAATTCACCCCTCCACTTT
-	TRBV12-5	-	TRBJ2-2	CASAKTGELFF	TGTGCTAGTGCCAAAACCGGGGAGCTGTTTTTT
-	TRBV3-1	-	TRBJ2-3	CASSQEARGSTDTQYF	TGTGCCAGCAGCCAAGAAGCGCGGGGTAGCACAGATACGCAGTATTTT
few	TRBV25-1	-	TRBJ1-2	CASSDLGPTYGYTF	TGTGCCAGCAGTGATCTGGGGCCCACTTATGGCTACACCTTC
few	TRBV4-3	-	TRBJ1-5	CASSQERSNQPQHF	TGCGCCAGCAGCCAAGAACGGTCAAATCAGCCCCAGCATTTT
many	TRBV4-3	-	TRBJ1-2	CASSQDISEGGYTF	TGCGCCAGCAGCCAAGATATCTCTGAGGGAGGCTACACCTTC
-	TRBV3-1	-	TRBJ1-5	CASSQEYDQPQHF	TGTGCCAGCAGCCAAGAGTATGATCAGCCCCAGCATTTT
-	TRBV4-2	TRBD1	TRBJ2-2	CASSQEVGTGFTGELFF	TGTGCCAGCAGCCAAGAAGTAGGGACAGGTTTTACCGGGGAGCTGTTTTTT
-	TRBV5-1	-	TRBJ1-1	CASSPEGRGTEAFF	TGCGCCAGCAGCCCGGAGGGCCGAGGGACTGAAGCTTTCTTT
few	TRBV7-6	TRBD1	TRBJ1-1	CASSLGQGFENTEAFF	TGTGCCAGCAGCTTGGGACAGGGGTTTGAAAACACTGAAGCTTTCTTT
-	TRBV5-1	-	TRBJ2-3	CASSGHGGTDTQYF	TGCGCCAGCAGCGGCCATGGGGGCACAGATACGCAGTATTTT
-	TRBV28	TRBD1	TRBJ1-4	CASRTRGTGFNEKLFF	TGTGCCAGCAGAACTCGCGGGACAGGGTTTAATGAAAAACTGTTTTTT
many	TRBV12-3/TRBV12-4	-	TRBJ1-4	CASSLRSVTVTGRKLFF	TGTGCCAGCAGTTTAAGGTCCGTGACAGTCACCGGGCGAAAACTGTTTTTT
-	TRBV6-1	-	TRBJ1-4	CASSEPGQTNEKLFF	TGTGCCAGCAGTGAACCCGGTCAGACTAATGAAAAACTGTTTTTT
few	TRBV12-3/TRBV12-4	-	TRBJ2-7	CVPGQAHTYEQYF	TGTGTCCCGGGTCAGGCCCACACCTACGAGCAGTACTTC
-	TRBV2	-	TRBJ1-5	CASIKDSSNQPQHF	TGTGCCAGCATTAAGGACAGTAGCAATCAGCCCCAGCATTTT
-	TRBV7-9	-	TRBJ1-2	CASSLTRGAADGYTF	TGTGCCAGCAGCTTGACCAGGGGAGCGGCTGATGGCTACACCTTC
few	TRBV12-3/TRBV12-4	TRBD2	TRBJ2-2	CASSLRGLATGELFF	TGTGCCAGCAGCCTACGGGGACTAGCAACCGGGGAGCTGTTTTTT
few	TRBV4-2	TRBD2	TRBJ2-3	CASSPFSGGSTDTQYF	TGTGCCAGCAGCCCGTTTAGCGGGGGGTCCACAGATACGCAGTATTTT
many	TRBV29-1	-	TRBJ1-1	CSVGGGGWTEAFF	TGCAGCGTTGGAGGAGGGGGTTGGACTGAAGCTTTCTTT
few	TRBV12-3/TRBV12-4	TRBD1	TRBJ1-5	CASSSDRDHQPQHF	TGTGCCAGCAGCTCGGACAGGGACCATCAGCCCCAGCATTTT
-	TRBV5-3	TRBD1	TRBJ1-1	CARSLAGGWPTEAFF	TGTGCCAGAAGCTTGGCAGGGGGCTGGCCCACTGAAGCTTTCTTT
-	TRBV12-3/TRBV12-4	TRBD1	TRBJ1-5	CASSLRQGAWPQHF	TGTGCCAGCAGTTTAAGGCAGGGGGCCTGGCCCCAGCATTTT
-	TRBV7-8	TRBD2	TRBJ2-3	CASSLLRGSTDTQYF	TGTGCCAGCAGCTTACTGCGGGGGAGCACAGATACGCAGTATTTT
-	TRBV20-1	TRBD2	TRBJ2-3	CSARDVTSGFTDTQYF	TGCAGTGCTAGAGATGTAACTAGCGGGTTCACAGATACGCAGTATTTT
-	TRBV20-1	-	TRBJ1-6	CSAREGAPGSPLHF	TGCAGTGCTAGGGAAGGGGCTCCCGGTTCACCCCTCCACTTT
-	TRBV20-1	TRBD1	TRBJ1-2	CSASTRGASNYTF	TGCAGTGCTAGTACCAGGGGGGCTTCCAACTACACCTTC
few	TRBV12-3/TRBV12-4	TRBD2	TRBJ2-3	CASSYVSGRSTDTQYF	TGTGCCAGCAGTTATGTGAGCGGGAGGAGCACAGATACGCAGTATTTT
few	TRBV7-9	TRBD1	TRBJ1-5	CASSLAYRGSNQPQHF	TGTGCCAGCAGCTTAGCTTACAGGGGGAGCAATCAGCCCCAGCATTTT
once	TRBV6-2/TRBV6-3	TRBD2	TRBJ2-5	CASSSGLAGVWETQYF	TGTGCCAGCAGTTCGGGACTAGCGGGAGTATGGGAGACCCAGTACTTC
many	TRBV4-1	TRBD2	TRBJ2-3	CASSQDLGLAGGSTDTQYF	TGCGCCAGCAGCCAAGATCTGGGACTAGCGGGGGGGAGCACAGATACGCAGTATTTT
few	TRBV25-1	TRBD1	TRBJ2-7	CASSESLTGSVEQYF	TGTGCCAGCAGTGAATCCCTGACAGGGAGCGTCGAGCAGTACTTC
few	TRBV4-1	TRBD1	TRBJ2-3	CASSQGTGGTDTQYF	TGCGCCAGCAGCCAGGGGACAGGGGGCACAGATACGCAGTATTTT
few	TRBV11-2	-	TRBJ1-6	CASSLMTADSPLHF	TGTGCCAGCAGCTTAATGACGGCTGATTCACCCCTCCACTTT
-	TRBV19	-	TRBJ1-2	CASSDPGSNYGYTF	TGTGCCAGTAGTGATCCGGGATCTAACTATGGCTACACCTTC
-	TRBV30	-	TRBJ2-2	CAWSPDSRHGELFF	TGTGCCTGGAGCCCGGACAGCAGGCACGGGGAGCTGTTTTTT
-	TRBV9	TRBD1	TRBJ1-6	CASSGDRDSPLHF	TGTGCCAGCAGCGGGGACAGGGATTCACCCCTCCACTTT
-	TRBV12-3/TRBV12-4	-	TRBJ1-6	CASSPDRLSSYNSPLHF	TGTGCCAGCAGCCCTGACAGACTCAGCTCCTATAATTCACCCCTCCACTTT
few	TRBV7-2	-	TRBJ1-5	CASSLWAGGGQPQHF	TGTGCCAGCAGCTTATGGGCGGGAGGGGGTCAGCCCCAGCATTTT
-	TRBV7-8	-	TRBJ1-5	CASRATEYSNQPQHF	TGTGCCAGCAGAGCAACAGAGTATAGCAATCAGCCCCAGCATTTT